The following is a T cell receptor beta chain sequence with its context. The sample belongs to a study of blood T cell repertoires in COVID-19. Unmatched junction bases numbered 6, after V lost 1 base and J lost 0 bases. CDR1 is LGHDT and CDR2 is YNNKEL in the germline V gene (reference sequence). This CDR3 spans 17 amino acids. TCRdb keeps only in-frame clones here, not all; method: immunoSEQ multiplex PCR. The sample has around 310,000 clones, 89% seen once. The sequencing input was PBMCs or T cells enriched from blood (not recorded which). This chain links TRBV3-1 (or the pseudogene TRBV3-2) with TRBJ2-1; 7 bases are a match to TRBD1. This clonotype was obtained from a woman in her twenties or thirties who had recovered from COVID-19. In nucleotides, the CDR3 is TGTGCCAGCAGCCAAGCGGGACAGCCTAGCTCCTACAATGAGCAGTTCTTC. Its translation is CASSQAGQPSSYNEQFF.